This T cell receptor beta chain was captured in a study of shared clonotypes between healthy human individuals. Study-wide results and caveats: Estimated clonotype richness was generally higher in naive than memory subsets.

Concerning this clone itself: Its antigen is as yet unknown.

CDR1 SGHDT and CDR2 YYEEEE come from the germline V gene. Trimming took 2 bases from V and 8 from J; bases not matched to a gene: 10. CDR3 length: 15 amino acids. Here immunoSEQ multiplex PCR was the method, and the copy in TCRdb shows in-frame clones only, minus some. This repertoire shows about 330,000 clones, 80% to 90% found once; its top ten account for 15% to 20%. The sequenced sample consisted of memory CD8+ T cells sorted from blood. Subset meaning: CD45RO+ cells pooled with CCR7-negative TemRA cells. The V gene is TRBV5-6, the J gene TRBJ1-2, with TRBD1 matching over 9 bases. The TCR comes from a man between 18 and 35 years old in good health. CDR3 amino acids: CASSFLPGTGNGYTF. The DNA for the CDR3 is TGTGCCAGCAGCTTTCTCCCCGGGACAGGGAACGGCTACACCTTC.